This T cell receptor (beta chain) stems from a study of T cell clonality in common variable immunodeficiency. Points from the study as a whole: The cause of increased CVID clonality remains unclear without subpopulation sequencing. Common variable immunodeficiency TCR beta sequences reportedly had fewer deletions and N-nucleotide insertions.

V was clipped by 2 bases and J by 2 bases; unmatched bases: 15. Germline-derived CDR1 and CDR2 are SGHRS and YFSETQ. The CDR3 loop spans 18 amino acids. There are many counts of this clone. Its antigen is as yet unknown. Sequencing ends 3 residues short of the CDR3 end; the germline J gene provides the rest. Control and CVID samples contributed equal amounts of genomic DNA. Profiling relied on immunoSEQ multiplex PCR, and the TCRdb table lists in-frame clones only, not all of them. The table lists 30,000 to 40,000 clones, with no singletons. Input material: peripheral blood mononuclear cells. The clonotype was recovered from a person aged 18 to 75 in good health. The J gene is TRBJ1-2, the V gene TRBV5-1, with 7 bases that match TRBD1. Here the CDR3 reads CASSFRVGLGQKNYGYTF. The sequenced part of the CDR3 DNA is TGCGCCAGCAGCTTCCGAGTAGGGTTGGGACAGAAAAACTATGGC.